This TCR beta chain is from a study of vaccination and CD4 T cells after COVID-19. The treatment: 10-day PBMC culture with coronavirus spike peptide pools or control peptides (ViraFEST assay). PCR positivity was dated March to December 2020, before US Alpha, Beta and Delta variants. Negative selection recovered the CD4+ T cells once they had spent around 11 days in culture. V was shortened by 2 bases and J by 4 bases, with 7 bases between the two germline ends. Germline V gene sequence: CDR1 SGHRS, CDR2 YFSETQ. The CDR3 is 14 amino acids. The Oncomine TCR Beta short-read assay sequenced DNA from cultured CD4+ T cells. One entry per CDR3 protein, called by TCRdb with MiXCR from the PCR reads. The sample holds about 10,000 distinct CDR3 sequences, 61% seen once. There are a few counts of this clonotype. Its cognate antigen is unknown.

The chain links TRBV5-1 to TRBJ1-6; D remains unclear. This sequence originates from a human donor who had recovered from COVID-19. The source material was CD4+ T cells from blood, cultured in vitro. This CDR3 reads CASSFRRYNSPLHF. The CDR3 DNA sequence: TGCGCCAGCAGCTTCCGACGGTATAATTCACCCCTCCACTTT.